In its sample, the clone carrying this T cell receptor (beta chain) was seen once. The data stem from a study of blood T cell repertoires in COVID-19. For the study at large: There were acute and convalescent COVID-19 samples, and they came from the United States, Italy and Spain. PBMCs, B-cell-depleted T cells, or T cells were the source of the cDNA or gDNA that made up the material.

In germline, CDR1 is MNHNS, CDR2 SASEGT. This CDR3 has 13 residues. Trimming left V 0 bases short and J 7 bases short, with 9 bases between. Authors' data handling: Estimates of nucleated cell counts were drawn from the amplification of reference gene primers. TCRdb's table, derived via immunoSEQ multiplex PCR, lists solely in-frame clones and lacks some. V and J calls plus clone size are reproduced from that table; the DNA served to infer D and trimming. The table records around 98,000 clones, 70% to 90% of them present only once. The receptor was isolated from a man in his 70s with acute or convalescent COVID-19. The chain uses TRBV6-1 and TRBJ2-5; TRBD2 is a possible D gene (7 bases). The sample was peripheral blood. The CDR3 sequence is CASSEARGGTQYF. In nucleotides, the CDR3 is TGTGCCAGCAGTGAAGCGAGGGGGGGGACCCAGTACTTC.